Sequencing of this TCR beta chain was carried out in a study of blood T cell repertoires in COVID-19. The wider study: The study drew acute and convalescent COVID-19 samples from the United States, Italy and Spain. PBMCs, B-cell-depleted T cells, or T cells were the source of the cDNA or gDNA that made up the material.

Germline V CDR1 and CDR2: MNHEY, SVGEGT. CDR3 length: 15 residues. With V trimmed by 5 bases and J by 6 bases, 12 bases remained unmatched. In the original analysis: It was from reference gene primer amplification that nucleated cell counts were estimated. Only in-frame clones appear in the TCRdb table, and some are missing; sequencing was by immunoSEQ multiplex PCR. The D gene and trimming were derived from the DNA, and the V and J assignments and clone size from that table. The data contain 81,000 or so clones, approximately 92% of them singletons. This chain connects TRBV6-2 or TRBV6-3 to TRBJ1-2; 7 nucleotides align to TRBD1. The sequence was collected from a woman aged 55-69 years with active COVID-19. Sequencing was done on a sample of peripheral blood. CDR3 in DNA: TGTGCCAGCAGTCCCGGGACAGCAGGAGCCGATGGCTACACCTTC. Protein sequence: CASSPGTAGADGYTF.